This T cell receptor beta chain emerged from a study of OX40 agonist ivuxolimab in advanced cancers. The overall study: Intravenous ivuxolimab was administered to patients every 2 weeks at 0.01 to 10 mg/kg.

Note on this clone: The antigen is not known.

Study-wide results and limits: Both CD4+ and CD8+ T cell populations in blood had undergone clonal expansion by week 6 at 0.1 to 3.0 mg/kg.

Using immunoSEQ multiplex PCR, the repertoire was profiled, and TCRdb retains in-frame clones only, with some absent. Of 48,000 or so clones detected, about 81% appear once; the ten largest clones hold around 7%. V lost 10 bases and J 0 bases, leaving 13 bases between the germline ends. The CDR3 is 13 residues long. Germline V gene sequence: CDR1 SNHLY, CDR2 FYNNEI. The material was CD4+ or CD8+ T cells sorted from blood, obtained in a trial of the OX40 agonist ivuxolimab. This TCR came from an adult with an advanced solid tumor such as melanoma, head and neck, liver or kidney cancer. This rearrangement joins TRBV2 to TRBJ2-7, with D unclear. The CDR3 sequence is CATLVQVSYEQYF. The CDR3 coding sequence is TGTGCCACCCTAGTGCAGGTCTCCTACGAGCAGTACTTC.